This TCR beta chain was identified during a study of blood T cell repertoires in COVID-19. Clones were sequenced by immunoSEQ multiplex PCR, and TCRdb holds only the in-frame ones, with some missing. The sample shows roughly 200,000 clones, 90% of them seen only once. There are 12 residues in the CDR3. The germline V and J ends were trimmed by 5 bases and 6 bases, with 5 bases remaining between them. CDR1 and CDR2 (germline): SGHAT, FQNNGV. Across about 22 US areas, participants ranged in age from roughly 18 to 95 years. The sample consisted of PBMCs or T cells enriched from blood (not recorded which). The J gene is TRBJ1-6, the V gene TRBV11-2; no clear D gene. The clonotype originates from a young man who had recovered from COVID-19. The chain's CDR3 is CASSPPNSPLHF. CDR3 DNA: TGTGCCAGCAGCCCTCCTAATTCACCCCTCCACTTT.